The clone carrying this TCR beta chain was counted between two and nine times. The antigen is not known. The germline V and J ends were trimmed by 1 base and 0 bases, with 11 bases remaining between them. Germline assignment: CDR1 MDHEN and CDR2 SYDVKM. The CDR3 sequence is 16 residues long. Data came from immunoSEQ multiplex PCR; TCRdb stores just in-frame clones and leaves some out. Among over 2,000 clones listed, 60% to 75% were seen once. These data come from a study of CD8 T cell repertoires and HIV-1 epitope variants. Turning to the study itself: T cells were stimulated with Twenty-five Gag and Nef peptides separately.

Study-level points and caveats: Nine TCR beta clonotypes were antigen-specific, more than five apparently recognizing autologous or escape variants.

The sequenced sample consisted of cultured CD8+ T cells derived from PBMCs. The chain is built from TRBV28 and TRBJ2-3, with a possible D match to TRBD2 (5 bases). The TCR originated in a male donor with HIV. This CDR3 reads CASSLYSGSSTDTQYF. The CDR3 coding sequence is TGTGCCAGCAGTTTATACAGCGGTTCTAGCACAGATACGCAGTATTTT.